The next 24 T cell receptor beta chains were all read from a single sample in a study of blood T cells in healthy people across ages. Through a sample-barcoded 5' primer and a J-beta primer mix, a second PCR was run for roughly 7 to 11 cycles. TCRdb called the 5' RACE reads again in MiXCR, with one record for every CDR3 protein. The repertoire has over 300,000 distinct CDR3 sequences, roughly half of them found once; the top ten carry 45% to 60%. Material: blood. The source of these receptors is a man aged 60-69 years in good health.

Only a few counts were recorded for this clonotype. This rearrangement joins TRBV14 to TRBJ2-3, with D possibly being TRBD1 or TRBD2 (5 bases each). In germline, CDR1 is SGHDN, CDR2 FVKESK. Deletions cut 0 bases from V and 4 bases from J, with 14 bases between. The CDR3 runs 16 residues. The DNA of the CDR3 is TGTGCCAGCAGCCAAGAAGGCAGGGCGAGGGCAGATACGCAGTATTTT. Its protein product is CASSQEGRARADTQYF.

The chain joins TRBV30 to TRBJ2-7; the match to TRBD1 covers 9 bases. There are 12 residues in the CDR3. The V gene end was trimmed by 7 bases and the J gene end by 2 bases; junction bases not matched to a gene: 3. CDR1 GTSNPN and CDR2 SVGIG come from the germline V gene (reference sequence). The CDR3 sequence: CASGTGTYEQYF. The DNA of the CDR3 is TGTGCCTCCGGGACAGGGACCTACGAGCAGTACTTC.

CDR3 DNA sequence: TGCGCCAGCAGCCGCCGACAGGGAACTGAAGCTTTCTTT. Translation: CASSRRQGTEAFF. The chain joins TRBV5-1 to TRBJ1-1; 7 positions match TRBD1. Germline CDR1 and CDR2: SGHRS and YFSETQ. The V segment lost 4 bases and the J segment 5 bases; nucleotides outside the gene matches: 5. This CDR3 has 13 amino acids.

The chain is built from TRBV6-6 and TRBJ2-5, with TRBD2 matching over 8 bases. V shed 7 bases and J 11 bases; nucleotides not matched to a gene: 18. Per germline, CDR1 MNHNY and CDR2 SVGAGI (reference sequence). The CDR3 has 15 amino acids. The CDR3 DNA sequence: TGTGCCAGCACCCCTATAGCGGGAACCAGCAATGAGCAGTACTTC. It yields the protein CASTPIAGTSNEQYF.

This clonotype was seen only a few times. This sequence joins TRBV5-1 and TRBJ1-1; 7 bases agree with TRBD1. The germline V gene has CDR1 SGHRS and CDR2 YFSETQ. The V gene end was trimmed by 4 bases and the J gene end by 3 bases; junction bases not matched to a gene: 6. This CDR3 spans 14 amino acids. The CDR3, as DNA: TGCGCCAGCAGCGCCAGCACAGGGGACACTGAAGCTTTCTTT. Residues: CASSASTGDTEAFF.

This chain links TRBV9 with TRBJ2-3; 7 positions agree with TRBD1. The CDR3 consists of 15 residues. Germline assignment: CDR1 SGDLS and CDR2 YYNGEE. Trimming at V came to 1 base and at J to 2 bases, leaving 4 bases not matched to a gene. The CDR3 region is CASSVKGAATDTQYF. The CDR3 bases are TGTGCCAGCAGCGTAAAGGGGGCCGCCACAGATACGCAGTATTTT.

This clonotype was recorded at least ten times. V and J are TRBV4-2 and TRBJ2-7; a possible D gene is TRBD2 (6 bases). The V gene lost 8 bases and the J gene lost 0 bases, with 20 bases spanning the gap. The length of the CDR3 is 16 residues. In germline, CDR1 is LGHNA, CDR2 YNFKEQ. This chain's CDR3 is CASGGRRSDYSYEQYF. CDR3 nucleotides: TGTGCCAGCGGGGGGAGGCGCTCCGACTACTCCTACGAGCAGTACTTC.

The chain joins TRBV28 to TRBJ2-7, with 11 bases lining up with TRBD1. This CDR3 region has 15 residues. V lost 6 bases and J lost 7; bases outside the gene matches: 11. CDR1 MDHEN and CDR2 SYDVKM come from the germline V gene. The CDR3 DNA follows: TGTGCCAGCAGATCCGGCGGACAGGGGGCGGGAGAGCAGTACTTC. Amino acids: CASRSGGQGAGEQYF.

Comment on this clonotype: One end of the junction is discordant with germline, which a read error may explain. The chain recombines TRBV10-3 with TRBJ1-1, with D maybe TRBD1 (6 bases). CDR3 size: 15 residues. CDR1 and CDR2 (germline): ENHRY, SYGVKD. The CDR3 DNA reads TGTGCCATCAGTGAGCTGGACAGAATGAATACTGAAGCTTTCTTT. Translating gives CAISELDRMNTEAFF.

The J gene is TRBJ1-1, the V gene TRBV10-3; D gene uncertain. Germline lookup yields CDR1 ENHRY and CDR2 SYGVKD. Trimming took off 6 bases at V and 1 base at J, with 12 bases between the two ends. This CDR3 spans 14 amino acids. The CDR3 region has the DNA TGTGCCATCAGCGGAGTAGGTGGGAACACTGAAGCTTTCTTT. This gives the protein CAISGVGGNTEAFF.

This clonotype was observed many times. In nucleotides, the CDR3 is TGCAGTGCGAGACAGGGTGGGAATGAGCAGTTCTTC. This codes for CSARQGGNEQFF. The chain combines TRBV20-1 with TRBJ2-1, with TRBD1 matching 7 bases. The germline V gene encodes CDR1 DFQATT and CDR2 SNEGSKA (reference sequence). V lost 6 bases, J lost 7 bases, and 6 bases stayed unmatched. The CDR3 has 12 residues.

V is TRBV2 and J is TRBJ2-3; D uncertain. Trimming removed 5 bases at V and 6 bases at J, with 15 bases between. The CDR3 spans 14 residues. Per the germline V gene, CDR1 is SNHLY and CDR2 is FYNNEI. The CDR3 loop is CASSPAIRMDTQYF. Written as DNA, the CDR3 is TGTGCCAGCAGTCCGGCCATTCGCATGGATACGCAGTATTTT.

The chain uses TRBV5-6 and TRBJ2-7; no reliable D call. The length of the CDR3 is 15 residues. V lost 4 bases and J lost 0, with 14 bases in between. Germline V gene lookup returns CDR1 SGHDT and CDR2 YYEEEE. The CDR3 DNA reads as TGTGCCAGCAGCCCGGTGGACGGGTTCTCCTACGAGCAGTACTTC. It encodes CASSPVDGFSYEQYF.

This clonotype was observed a few times. Here the CDR3 DNA reads TGTGCCAGCAGCCCCCTCGGACAGGGGATACAAGAGACCCAGTACTTC. Translated: CASSPLGQGIQETQYF. The chain links TRBV6-6 to TRBJ2-5; 9 bases line up with TRBD1. This CDR3 spans 16 amino acids. J was trimmed by 2 bases and V by 6 bases; bases with no gene match: 10. Germline CDR1 and CDR2: MNHNY and SVGAGI (reference sequence).

The DNA of the CDR3 is TGTGCCAGCAGCGTAGAACTTCCGGGGGCGAATCTGAATGGCTACACCTTC. Translation: CASSVELPGANLNGYTF. The chain links TRBV9 to TRBJ1-2; D may be TRBD1 (6 bases). This CDR3 comprises 17 residues. V lost 0 bases and J lost 6, with 21 bases in between. CDR1 SGDLS and CDR2 YYNGEE come from the germline V gene.

This clonotype turned up a few times. This chain links TRBV5-6 with TRBJ2-1; maybe TRBD2 (6 bases). The V and J ends lost 0 bases and 6 bases respectively, with 13 bases between them. Looked up from germline, CDR1 is SGHDT and CDR2 is YYEEEE. This CDR3 is built from 15 residues. This chain's CDR3 is CASSLAGEWSNEQFF. For the CDR3, the DNA is TGTGCCAGCAGCTTGGCGGGGGAGTGGAGCAATGAGCAGTTCTTC.

CDR3 residues: CASSPIKQGQETQYF. The CDR3 region has the DNA TGTGCCAGCTCACCAATCAAACAGGGGCAAGAGACCCAGTACTTC. The chain uses TRBV18 and TRBJ2-5; TRBD1 matches at 7 bases. CDR1 and CDR2 from the germline V gene are KGHSH and LQKENI. This CDR3 contains 15 residues. J was trimmed by 2 bases and V by 2 bases; bases with no gene match: 5.

The CDR3 sequence: CAWSGTWEQYF. As DNA, the CDR3 is TGTGCCTGGAGTGGGACGTGGGAGCAGTACTTC. The chain has TRBV30 and TRBJ2-5, with a weak D call TRBD2 (5 bases). Germline CDR1 GTSNPN, CDR2 SVGIG (reference sequence). CDR3 length equals 11 residues. V was clipped by 1 base and J by 11 bases, with 11 bases between them.

This clonotype occurred a few times. The CDR3 region is CASSPGGLWVGTQYF. In DNA form, the CDR3 reads TGTGCCAGCAGCCCGGGGGGGCTTTGGGTAGGGACCCAGTACTTC. J is TRBJ2-5 and V is TRBV28; TRBD2 matches at 8 bases. The V and J ends lost 6 bases and 7 bases, in that order; junction bases with no gene match: 13. The CDR3 consists of 15 residues. The V gene's germline CDR1 is MDHEN and CDR2 SYDVKM.

The chain joins TRBV7-8 to TRBJ2-4; weak D call: TRBD2 (7 bases). The DNA end is more similar to TRBJ2-7, so the J call may be wrong. CDR3 size: 16 residues. Germline V gives CDR1 SGHVS, CDR2 FQNEAQ. The CDR3 DNA follows: TGTGCCAGCAGCTTAGGCCCTCTGGGGGGGGCTTACGAGCAGTACTTC. Its protein product is CASSLGPLGGAYEQYF.

Only one count was recorded for this clonotype. V usage is TRBV12-3 or TRBV12-4 and J usage is TRBJ2-5; possibly TRBD2 for D (6 bases). V was trimmed by 6 bases and J by 2 bases, leaving 19 bases between them. CDR3 size: 16 residues. In DNA, the CDR3 is TGTGCCAGCAGCCGAGGACTACTCTTCGGACAAGAGACCCAGTACTTC. It encodes CASSRGLLFGQETQYF.

Regarding this clonotype: The junction departs from the called germline gene at one end, perhaps through a read error. V gene TRBV7-7 combines with J gene TRBJ2-7; the D is unclear. Germline V CDR1 and CDR2: SSHAT, FNYEAQ (reference sequence). The CDR3 runs 13 residues. The CDR3 loop reads CASSLGSSGEQYF. The DNA of the CDR3 is TGTGCTAGCAGCTTAGGGTCCAGTGGCGAGCAGTACTTC.

The chain carries TRBV30 and TRBJ2-3; either TRBD1 or TRBD2 may fit D (6 bases each). The ends were cut back, 5 bases at V and 2 bases at J, with 11 bases in the middle. There are 13 residues in the CDR3. CDR1 and CDR2 (germline): GTSNPN, SVGIG (reference sequence). In DNA form, the CDR3 reads TGTGCCTGGGGAACGGGGGCCACAGATACGCAGTATTTT. As protein: CAWGTGATDTQYF.

Only a few counts were recorded for this clonotype. The chain combines TRBV11-2 with TRBJ2-7; tentative D call: TRBD2 (6 bases). The J call may be in error: the DNA end matches TRBJ2-5 better. Germline V lookup: CDR1 SGHAT, CDR2 FQNNGV. The CDR3 totals 15 residues. In nucleotides, the CDR3 is TGTGCCAGCAGCAGAGGCGGGGTGGGAGGAGAGACCCAGTACTTC. This encodes CASSRGGVGGETQYF.